This T cell receptor beta chain was identified in a study of shared clonotypes between healthy human individuals. Across the study: A couple of women and a few men aged 18 to 49 made up the donors.

Produced via immunoSEQ multiplex PCR; TCRdb's table is partial and in-frame only. The sample lists about 2.3 million clones, 90% to 95% seen once, with 0.39% in the top ten. Germline V gene sequence: CDR1 SEHNR, CDR2 FQNEAQ (reference sequence). Trimming pared 6 bases from V and 3 bases from J, leaving 15 bases between. The CDR3 runs to 14 residues. The sequence derives from a man aged 18 to 29 in good health. Some clones in this sample may be carry-over from other donors' samples. The sample was naive CD4+ T cells from PBMCs. Regarding subset: CD45RA+ positively selected. This chain uses TRBV7-9 with TRBJ2-7, with unresolved D. The CDR3 spells CASSLVGIYYEQYF. CDR3 coding DNA: TGTGCCAGCAGTCTAGTAGGGATTTACTACGAGCAGTACTTC.